Sequencing of this TCR beta chain was carried out in a study of CD8+ T cells in alopecia areata. Overall study: Treated patients were dosed with oral tofacitinib, taking 5 to 10 mg twice daily.

Study-wide findings and caveats: Clonality exceeded that of normal scalp in lesional scalp, most notably in alopecia totalis/universalis.

Noted treatment: oral pan-JAK inhibitor, 5-10 mg twice daily. As part of sample collection, lesional scalp punch biopsies and peripheral blood were taken from alopecia areata patients. Notes on this clone: Its antigen is unknown.

J lost 7 bases, V lost 5 bases, and 11 bases had no gene match. Germline V CDR1 and CDR2: MNHNY, SVGAGI (reference sequence). The CDR3 contains 15 residues. As the sequencing template, cDNA was produced by extracting RNA and reverse transcribing it. Using immunoSEQ multiplex PCR, the repertoire was profiled, and TCRdb retains in-frame clones only, with some absent. This sample has under 200,000 clones, with less than 80% found just once. The chain couples TRBV6-6 to TRBJ2-5; 9 nucleotides line up with TRBD2. The sample was CD4+ T cells sorted from blood, taken at week 24, from a patient treated with tofacitinib. This TCR derives from a human donor with alopecia areata. CDR3 DNA sequence: TGTGCCAGCAGTGACGACAGCGGGGGGACCGGGACCCAGTACTTC. It codes for CASSDDSGGTGTQYF.